This T cell receptor (beta chain) was identified in a study of spatial heterogeneity in lung cancer. Turning to the study itself: The library had UMIs, and each TCR and UMI pair averaged more than ten raw reads.

TCRdb re-called the 5' RACE reads through MiXCR, storing one row per CDR3 protein. This sample has 14,000 or so distinct CDR3 sequences, with around 4.7% found just once. Study observations and caveats: Intratumoral expanded alpha and beta TCR counts were found to track tumor mutation counts.

Time point of the sample: sample taken at primary tumor resection. Whole RNA obtained from tumor, nontumor lung or frozen PBMC underwent sequencing without sorting. By frequency in the sample, this clonotype is medium-sized (0.01 to 0.1%). Its antigen is undetermined. This beta chain is an off-target read within a library intended for alpha chains, so its frequency means little. The CDR3 sequence is 13 residues long. Germline V CDR1 and CDR2: SGHVS, FNYEAQ. V was shortened by 5 bases and J by 1 base, with 8 bases between the two germline ends. J is TRBJ2-5 and V is TRBV7-6; D remains ambiguous. The TCR originated in a female donor with early-stage non-small cell lung cancer. The sequencing used lung tumor tissue, collected at surgery. CDR3 residues: CASSRGRQETQYF. CDR3 nucleotides: TGTGCCAGCAGCAGAGGTCGCCAAGAGACCCAGTACTTC.